These 20 T cell receptor beta chains were all obtained from the same sample, sequenced in a study of shared clonotypes between healthy human individuals. Naivety among CD8 cells was defined by CD45RO negativity and positive CCR7 selection, thereby excluding terminally differentiated effector memory CD45RA+ cells. Only in-frame clones appear in the TCRdb table, and some are missing; sequencing was by immunoSEQ multiplex PCR. Of just over 2,000,000 clones listed, roughly 94% were seen once; the top ten hold more than 0.95%. Sample: naive CD8+ T cells sorted from blood. The receptors come from a man younger than 30 in good health.

V usage is TRBV6-1 and J usage is TRBJ2-1, with 11 nucleotides matching TRBD2. The CDR3 loop spans 16 amino acids. Germline values: CDR1 MNHNS, CDR2 SASEGT. The ends lost 2 bases at V and 3 bases at J; junction bases unmatched: 3. For the CDR3, the DNA is TGTGCCAGCAGTGAATTTAGCGGGGGGGTCTACAATGAGCAGTTCTTC. Residues: CASSEFSGGVYNEQFF.

This chain connects TRBV7-2 to TRBJ2-7; the match to TRBD2 covers 13 bases. V lost 6 bases, J lost 2 bases, and 4 bases stayed unmatched. The CDR3 is made up of 15 amino acids. Germline CDR1 and CDR2: SGHTA and FQGNSA. CDR3 sequence: CASRPGTSGTYEQYF. CDR3 bases: TGTGCCAGCAGGCCCGGGACTAGCGGGACCTACGAGCAGTACTTC.

Details on this clone: The identical CDR3 is also encoded by other nucleotide sequences in the sample. This chain connects TRBV27 to TRBJ1-5; D not certain. The V and J ends lost 6 bases and 2 bases respectively, with 8 bases between them. Germline V lookup: CDR1 MNHEY, CDR2 SMNVEV (reference sequence). The CDR3 covers 13 residues. In nucleotides, the CDR3 is TGTGCCAGCAGCCGGACGGGCAATCAGCCCCAGCATTTT. Protein: CASSRTGNQPQHF.

This chain joins TRBV4-1 and TRBJ2-1; TRBD2 matches 11 bases. This CDR3 is built from 17 residues. Trimming at V came to 3 bases and at J to 5 bases, leaving 9 bases not matched to a gene. Germline assignment: CDR1 MGHRA and CDR2 YSYEKL. CDR3 in DNA: TGCGCCAGCAGCCACCCCTTGACTAGCGGGGTGAACAATGAGCAGTTCTTC. It encodes CASSHPLTSGVNNEQFF.

The gene calls are TRBV6-1 and TRBJ1-1; D is possibly TRBD1 (5 bases). V was shortened by 4 bases and J by 0 bases, with 12 bases between the two germline ends. This CDR3 has 15 residues. Germline lookup yields CDR1 MNHNS and CDR2 SASEGT. The CDR3: CASSGGRALNTEAFF. CDR3 coding DNA: TGTGCCAGCAGTGGGGGCAGGGCTTTGAACACTGAAGCTTTCTTT.

This chain links TRBV30 with TRBJ1-2; D gene unclear. The CDR3 has 14 amino acids. Trimming stripped 2 bases from V and 0 bases from J, with 10 bases between. Looked up from germline, CDR1 is GTSNPN and CDR2 is SVGIG (reference sequence). In nucleotides, the CDR3 is TGTGCCTGGAGTCTCGGTGTTACTAACTATGGCTACACCTTC. Amino acids: CAWSLGVTNYGYTF.

The chain uses TRBV5-6 and TRBJ1-2; possibly TRBD1 for D (5 bases). The germline CDR1 and CDR2 sequences are SGHDT and YYEEEE. This CDR3 has 12 amino acids. With 5 bases removed from V and 7 bases from J, the gap between germline ends came to 12 bases. In DNA form, the CDR3 reads TGTGCCAGCAGAATAGGGGACGGTGGCTACACCTTC. The encoded protein is CASRIGDGGYTF.

J is TRBJ1-2 and V is TRBV19; D may be TRBD1 (6 bases). V was pared by 6 bases and J by 4 bases, with 15 bases between. The germline V gene has CDR1 LNHDA and CDR2 SQIVND (reference sequence). The CDR3 is 14 amino acids. The DNA for the CDR3 is TGTGCCAGTAGCTCCGCGGGGGCTGGCTATGGCTACACCTTC. It yields the protein CASSSAGAGYGYTF. The full variable domain, its missing parts supplied by reference TRBV19 and TRBJ1-2, is DGGITQSPKYLFRKEGQNVTLSCEQNLNHDAMYWYRQDPGQGLRLIYYSQIVNDFQKGDIAEGYSVSREKKESFPLTVTSAQKNPTAFYLCASSSAGAGYGYTFGSGTRLTVV.

This clone was observed a single time. This sequence joins TRBV28 and TRBJ2-7, with TRBD1 matching over 7 bases. Germline V CDR1 and CDR2: MDHEN, SYDVKM. J was trimmed by 0 bases and V by 6 bases; bases with no gene match: 5. The CDR3 has 14 amino acids. The DNA of the CDR3 is TGTGCCAGCAGCGGGGACAGTCTCTCCTACGAGCAGTACTTC. The encoded protein is CASSGDSLSYEQYF.

The V and J genes are TRBV10-2 and TRBJ2-2; 7 bases line up with TRBD1. Trimming took 3 bases from V and 7 from J; bases not matched to a gene: 5. CDR1 is WSHSY, CDR2 SAAADI, per germline. The CDR3 extends over 14 amino acids. The CDR3 here is CASSDIGGGGELFF. CDR3 coding DNA: TGCGCCAGCAGTGATATAGGGGGCGGCGGGGAGCTGTTTTTT.

This sequence joins TRBV15 and TRBJ2-5; weak D call: TRBD2 (6 bases). Looked up from germline, CDR1 is LNHNV and CDR2 is YYDKDF (reference sequence). V shed 4 bases and J shed 1 base, with 10 bases lying between them. The length of the CDR3 is 14 residues. CDR3 DNA: TGTGCCACCAGCACAGGGACTGTCCAAGAGACCCAGTACTTC. Amino acids: CATSTGTVQETQYF. The whole variable domain, remainder taken from reference TRBV15 and TRBJ2-5, is DAMVIQNPRYQVTQFGKPVTLSCSQTLNHNVMYWYQQKSSQAPKLLFHYYDKDFNNEADTPDNFQSRRPNTSFCFLDIRSPGLGDTAMYLCATSTGTVQETQYFGPGTRLLVL.

This clone was detected only once. Written as DNA, the CDR3 is TGTGCCAGCAAGACTAGCGGGAGTCCCGGCCTTAGCACAGATACGCAGTATTTT. Translating it yields CASKTSGSPGLSTDTQYF. The rearrangement uses TRBV7-9 and TRBJ2-3, with 12 bases matching TRBD2. J lost 0 bases, V lost 7 bases, and 11 bases had no gene match. This CDR3 comprises 18 residues. CDR1 and CDR2 from the germline V gene are SEHNR and FQNEAQ (reference sequence).

Comment on this clone: The sample has other DNA sequences that encode this CDR3 too. The V and J genes are TRBV7-9 and TRBJ2-3; 7 bases map to TRBD2. The germline gives CDR1 SEHNR, CDR2 FQNEAQ (reference sequence). J lost 2 bases, V lost 3 bases, and 5 bases had no gene match. The CDR3 totals 15 residues. The CDR3 here is CASSLLAGITDTQYF. CDR3 DNA sequence: TGTGCCAGCAGCTTGTTAGCGGGTATCACAGATACGCAGTATTTT. The variable domain in full, with the rest retrieved from reference TRBV7-9 and TRBJ2-3, is DTGVSQNPRHKITKRGQNVTFRCDPISEHNRLYWYRQTLGQGPEFLTYFQNEAQLEKSRLLSDRFSAERPKGSFSTLEIQRTEQGDSAMYLCASSLLAGITDTQYFGPGTRLTVL.

The DNA for the CDR3 is TGCGCCAGCAGCCGAGAGACGGGGGGGGTCCTGGGGAATTCACCCCTCCACTTT. It translates to CASSRETGGVLGNSPLHF. The genes are TRBV4-3 and TRBJ1-6; D is possibly TRBD1 (5 bases). Per germline, CDR1 LGHNA and CDR2 YSLEER. The CDR3 has 18 residues. Between the trimmed V and J ends, which lost 4 bases and 7 bases, there was a span of 23 bases.

The chain links TRBV9 to TRBJ2-1; D is undetermined. CDR3 length: 13 amino acids. V was clipped by 4 bases and J by 10 bases, with 15 bases between them. Germline V lookup: CDR1 SGDLS, CDR2 YYNGEE. The CDR3 region has the DNA TGTGCCAGCAGCTCAATCAACCCACACGAGCAGTTCTTC. It translates to CASSSINPHEQFF.

This clone appeared once. This CDR3 is also generated by other DNA sequences in the sample. The chain links TRBV19 to TRBJ1-5; D not certain. The germline V and J ends were trimmed by 5 bases and 2 bases, with 7 bases remaining between them. The length of the CDR3 is 13 residues. The germline gives CDR1 LNHDA, CDR2 SQIVND (reference sequence). CDR3 protein: CASSAGGNQPQHF. Here the CDR3 DNA reads TGTGCCAGTAGTGCAGGTGGCAATCAGCCCCAGCATTTT.

The chain is built from TRBV4-1 and TRBJ1-1; tentatively, D is TRBD1 (5 bases). Per the germline V gene, CDR1 is MGHRA and CDR2 is YSYEKL. The CDR3 runs to 14 residues. Trimming removed 2 bases from V and 2 bases from J, with 9 bases in between. The CDR3 DNA sequence: TGCGCCAGCAGCCAACTAAGGGACAACACTGAAGCTTTCTTT. It yields the protein CASSQLRDNTEAFF.

The rearrangement joins TRBV6-6 to TRBJ2-7; TRBD2 is a possible D gene (5 bases). Germline V gene lookup returns CDR1 MNHNY and CDR2 SVGAGI (reference sequence). V lost 2 bases and J 4 bases, leaving 15 bases between the germline ends. The CDR3 contains 15 residues. As DNA, the CDR3 is TGTGCCAGCAGTTACACCGGCTCCGGGGAATACGAGCAGTACTTC. Amino acid sequence: CASSYTGSGEYEQYF.

This sequence joins TRBV27 and TRBJ2-7; no firm D call. Trimming removed 3 bases at V and 3 bases at J, with 12 bases between. This CDR3 region has 14 residues. Germline V gives CDR1 MNHEY, CDR2 SMNVEV (reference sequence). The CDR3 loop is CASSFQLTGYEQYF. Written as DNA, the CDR3 is TGTGCCAGCAGTTTTCAATTGACCGGCTACGAGCAGTACTTC.

This chain connects TRBV30 to TRBJ1-4, with D perhaps TRBD1 (5 bases). From germline, CDR1 is GTSNPN and CDR2 SVGIG (reference sequence). The CDR3 sequence is 15 residues long. V was trimmed by 0 bases and J by 6 bases, leaving 14 bases between them. The CDR3 nucleotides read TGTGCCTGGAGTGTCTGGGGGGGGATTGATGAAAAACTGTTTTTT. This codes for CAWSVWGGIDEKLFF.